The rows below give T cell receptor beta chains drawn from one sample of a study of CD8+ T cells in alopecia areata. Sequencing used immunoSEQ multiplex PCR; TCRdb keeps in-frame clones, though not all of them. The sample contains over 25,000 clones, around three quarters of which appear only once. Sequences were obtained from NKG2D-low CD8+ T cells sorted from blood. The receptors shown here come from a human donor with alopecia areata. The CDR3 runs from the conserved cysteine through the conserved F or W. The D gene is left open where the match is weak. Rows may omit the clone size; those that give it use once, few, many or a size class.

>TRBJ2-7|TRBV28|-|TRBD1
CASSSGDTGDKYF
TGTGCCAGCAGTTCTGGGGACACAGGGGATAAGTACTTC
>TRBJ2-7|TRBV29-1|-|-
CSVELGQYEQYF
TGCAGCGTTGAACTCGGGCAATACGAGCAGTACTTC
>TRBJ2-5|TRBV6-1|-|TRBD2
CASSELAGGLETQYF
TGTGCCAGCAGTGAGCTAGCGGGGGGATTAGAGACCCAGTACTTC
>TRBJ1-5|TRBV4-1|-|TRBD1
CASSRIGQGDGQPQHF
TGCGCCAGCAGCCGCATCGGACAGGGAGACGGACAGCCCCAGCATTTT
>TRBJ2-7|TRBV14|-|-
CASSQGWAYEQYF
TGTGCCAGCAGCCAGGGGTGGGCGTACGAGCAGTACTTC
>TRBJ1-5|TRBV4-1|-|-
CASSQVSPSNNQPQHF
TGCGCCAGCAGCCAAGTCAGCCCGAGCAACAATCAGCCCCAGCATTTT
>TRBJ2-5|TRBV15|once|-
CATSRGQGETQYF
TGTGCCACCAGCAGAGGACAAGGGGAGACCCAGTACTTC
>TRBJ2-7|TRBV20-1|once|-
CRKHERLYLYF
TGCAGGAAACACGAGCGGCTCTACCTGTACTTC
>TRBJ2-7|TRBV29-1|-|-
CSVEDLWGEQYF
TGCAGCGTTGAAGATTTGTGGGGGGAGCAGTACTTC
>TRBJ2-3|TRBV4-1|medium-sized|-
CASSQVVGPDTQYF
TGCGCCAGCAGCCAAGTCGTGGGGCCAGATACGCAGTATTTT
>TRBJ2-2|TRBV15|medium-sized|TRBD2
CATSSGTSDTGELFF
TGTGCCACCAGCAGTGGGACTAGCGACACCGGGGAGCTGTTTTTT
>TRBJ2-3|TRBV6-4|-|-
CASSPSGAGTDTQYF
TGTGCCAGCAGCCCTTCGGGGGCAGGTACAGATACGCAGTATTTT
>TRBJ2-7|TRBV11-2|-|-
CASSFGHASYEQYF
TGTGCCAGCAGCTTCGGACATGCCTCCTACGAGCAGTACTTC
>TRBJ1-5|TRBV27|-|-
CASSLHLNQPQHF
TGTGCCAGCAGTTTACACCTAAATCAGCCCCAGCATTTT
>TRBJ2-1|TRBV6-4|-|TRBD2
CASSPSAAGGPGEQFF
TGTGCCAGCAGTCCTTCCGCAGCGGGAGGGCCTGGAGAGCAGTTCTTC
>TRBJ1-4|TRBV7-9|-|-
CASSFGGGEKLFF
TGTGCCAGCAGCTTCGGCGGGGGTGAAAAACTGTTTTTT
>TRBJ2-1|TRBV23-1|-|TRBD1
CASSQKAPDRENNEQFF
TGCGCCAGCAGCCAAAAGGCCCCGGACAGGGAGAACAATGAGCAGTTCTTC
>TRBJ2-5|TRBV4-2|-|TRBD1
CASSQPPGGIEETQYF
TGTGCCAGCAGCCAACCCCCAGGGGGAATAGAAGAGACCCAGTACTTC
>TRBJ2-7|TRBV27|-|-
CASSPGVNYEQYF
TGTGCCAGCAGCCCTGGGGTCAACTACGAGCAGTACTTC
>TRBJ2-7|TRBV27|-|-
CASSRTYYEQYF
TGTGCCAGCAGTCGGACATACTACGAGCAGTACTTC
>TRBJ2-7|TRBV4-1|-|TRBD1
CASSQGRTGGQLSYEQYF
TGCGCCAGCAGCCAAGGTCGGACAGGGGGCCAACTCTCCTACGAGCAGTACTTC
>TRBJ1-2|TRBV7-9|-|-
CASRPGFYGYTF
TGTGCCAGCAGGCCAGGGTTCTATGGCTACACCTTC
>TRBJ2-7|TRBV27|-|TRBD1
CASSFTGAGWYEQYF
TGTGCCAGCAGTTTTACAGGGGCGGGTTGGTACGAGCAGTACTTC
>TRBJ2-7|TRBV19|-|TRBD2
CASSSPSGSWNEQYF
TGTGCCAGTAGTTCGCCAAGCGGGAGTTGGAACGAGCAGTACTTC
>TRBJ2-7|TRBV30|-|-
CAWSWARREQYF
TGTGCCTGGAGTTGGGCTCGACGCGAGCAGTACTTC
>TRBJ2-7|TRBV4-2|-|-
CASSQRDGTYEQYF
TGTGCCAGCAGCCAGCGGGACGGGACCTACGAGCAGTACTTC
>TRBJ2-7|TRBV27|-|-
CASSFAGYEQYF
TGTGCCAGCAGTTTCGCTGGGTACGAGCAGTACTTC
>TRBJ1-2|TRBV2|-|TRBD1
CASSEAGGRGYTF
TGTGCCAGCAGTGAGGCAGGGGGCCGGGGCTACACCTTC
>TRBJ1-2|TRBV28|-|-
CASTRGGPSDGYTF
TGTGCCAGCACCCGGGGGGGTCCAAGTGATGGCTACACCTTC
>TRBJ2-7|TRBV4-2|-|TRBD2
CASSFSGRAEEQYF
TGTGCCAGCAGCTTTAGCGGGAGGGCCGAAGAGCAGTACTTC
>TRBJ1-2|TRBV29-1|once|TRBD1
CSVEVTGGRGYTF
TGCAGCGTTGAAGTGACAGGGGGTCGCGGCTACACCTTC
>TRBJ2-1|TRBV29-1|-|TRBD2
CSVEGLALSSYNEQFF
TGCAGCGTTGAAGGACTAGCGCTAAGCTCCTACAATGAGCAGTTCTTC
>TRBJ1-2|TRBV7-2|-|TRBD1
CASSLPGQGRLNYGYTF
TGTGCCAGCAGCTTACCGGGACAGGGGCGACTTAACTATGGCTACACCTTC
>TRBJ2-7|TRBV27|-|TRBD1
CASSLLGGDYEQYF
TGTGCCAGCAGTTTGTTAGGGGGCGACTACGAGCAGTACTTC
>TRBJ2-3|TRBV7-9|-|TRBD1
CASSSDRTDTQYF
TGTGCCAGCAGCTCGGACAGGACGGATACGCAGTATTTT